This entry describes one T cell receptor beta chain. This entry belongs to a study of blood T cell repertoires in COVID-19. At the level of the study: Samples came from the United States, Italy and Spain, spanning acute and convalescent COVID-19. The analysed material was cDNA or gDNA that came from T cells, B-cell-depleted T cells, or PBMCs.

In the authors' workflow: Counts of nucleated cells, estimated from reference gene primer amplification, were obtained. The assay was immunoSEQ multiplex PCR, and TCRdb's table has in-frame clones only and misses some. V and J calls and clone size are given by that table; D and trimming were obtained from the DNA. This repertoire shows roughly 51,000 clones, over 75% found once; its top ten account for 5% to 5.5%. The clonotype was recovered from a man between 65 and 85 years old with acute or convalescent COVID-19. The sequencing sample was made of peripheral blood.

CDR3 in amino acids: CASSRLDTNTEAFF. The CDR3 nucleotides are TGTGCCAGCTCACGCCTCGACACGAACACTGAAGCTTTCTTT. The chain recombines TRBV18 with TRBJ1-1; D gene unclear. The CDR3 sequence is 14 residues long. The germline V gene encodes CDR1 KGHSH and CDR2 LQKENI. The V end was cut by 4 bases, the J end by 1 base, with 10 bases between.